The following is a TCR beta chain sequence with its context. What it binds is not known. The entry originates in a study of cytomegalovirus exposure and HLA in healthy donors. Study conclusions and caveats: Accurate prediction of most subjects' HLA-A and HLA-B alleles from TCR beta sequences was reported. In all likelihood, a cluster of highly shared sequence variants was a sequencing artifact. Solely CMV serostatus was available to characterize immune exposure. Reported results showed that the classifier diagnosed cytomegalovirus status with high specificity and sensitivity.

In germline, CDR1 is SGHAT, CDR2 FQNNGV. This CDR3 is built from 15 residues. V gave up 5 bases and J gave up 8 bases, with 18 bases separating them. A multiplex PCR was run with 60 Vbeta primers and 13 Jbeta primers. Using immunoSEQ multiplex PCR, the repertoire was profiled, and TCRdb retains in-frame clones only, with some absent. Of more than 140,000 clones listed, roughly 78% were seen once; the top ten hold more than 2.5%. Source material: PBMCs. The clonotype originates from a man younger than 35 in good health and CMV-seropositive. The chain links TRBV11-2 to TRBJ2-2; D not certain. The CDR3 DNA follows: TGTGCCAGCAGCGCGACCCGGGTGGTCGGTGGGGAGCTGTTTTTT. Its translation: CASSATRVVGGELFF.